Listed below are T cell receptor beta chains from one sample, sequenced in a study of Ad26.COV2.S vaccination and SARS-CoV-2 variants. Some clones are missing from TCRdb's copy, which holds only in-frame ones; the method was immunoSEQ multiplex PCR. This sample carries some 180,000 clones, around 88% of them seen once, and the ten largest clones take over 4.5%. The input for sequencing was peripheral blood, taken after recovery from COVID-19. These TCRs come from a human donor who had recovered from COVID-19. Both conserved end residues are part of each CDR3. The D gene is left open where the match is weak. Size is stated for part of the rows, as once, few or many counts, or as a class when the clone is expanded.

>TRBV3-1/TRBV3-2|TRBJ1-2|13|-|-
TGTGCCAGCAGCCAAGGTACGGCCTATGGCTACACCTTC
CASSQGTAYGYTF
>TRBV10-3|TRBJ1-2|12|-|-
TGTGCCATCAGTGAGTCCGGGGATGGCTACACCTTC
CAISESGDGYTF
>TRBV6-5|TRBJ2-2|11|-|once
TGTGCCAGCCTAAGTGCCGGGGAGCTGTTTTTT
CASLSAGELFF
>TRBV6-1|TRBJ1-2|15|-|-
TGTGCCAGCAGTGAATCTGTGCAACCCGACTATGGCTACACCTTC
CASSESVQPDYGYTF
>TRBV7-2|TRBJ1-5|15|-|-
TGTGCCAGCAGCTTATGGGGGGCTGCGGGTCAGCCCCAGCATTTT
CASSLWGAAGQPQHF
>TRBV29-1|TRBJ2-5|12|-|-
TGCAGCGTTGACGAAAGAGCAGAGACCCAGTACTTC
CSVDERAETQYF
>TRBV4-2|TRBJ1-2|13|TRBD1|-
TGTGCCAGCAGCCAAAGACAGGGAAATGGCTACACCTTC
CASSQRQGNGYTF
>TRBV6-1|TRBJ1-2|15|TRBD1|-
TGTGCCAGCAGTTCCGTGACAGGGAAAGACTATGGCTACACCTTC
CASSSVTGKDYGYTF
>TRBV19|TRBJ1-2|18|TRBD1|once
TGTGCCAGTAGTAGCACCGGGACAGGGGGCGTAGGTAACTATGGCTACACCTTC
CASSSTGTGGVGNYGYTF
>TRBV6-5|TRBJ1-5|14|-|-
TGTGCCAGCAGTTCTGGACAGAGGGGTCAGCCCCAGCATTTT
CASSSGQRGQPQHF
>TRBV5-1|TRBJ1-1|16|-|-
TGCGCCAGCAGCTTAGCGGGGGAAGTGCTGAAAACTGAAGCTTTCTTT
CASSLAGEVLKTEAFF
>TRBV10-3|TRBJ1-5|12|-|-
TGTGCCATCAGTGAGCCCCATCAGCCCCAGCATTTT
CAISEPHQPQHF
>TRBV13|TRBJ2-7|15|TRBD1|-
TGTGCCAGCAGCTTAGGCCGGACAGGGAAGACCGAGCAGTACTTC
CASSLGRTGKTEQYF
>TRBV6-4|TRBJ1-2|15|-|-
TGTGCCAGGACCCCGAGGGCCACCGAGGCTTGGGGCTACACCTTC
CARTPRATEAWGYTF
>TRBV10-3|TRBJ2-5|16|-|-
TGTGCCATCAGTGAGAACAGGGAGGGGAGCAGGGAGACCCAGTACTTC
CAISENREGSRETQYF
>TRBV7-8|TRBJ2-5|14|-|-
TGTGCCAGCAGCTTAGCGGGTGGAAGGGAGACCCAGTACTTC
CASSLAGGRETQYF
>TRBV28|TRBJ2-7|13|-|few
TGTGCCAGCCTTAGGCGGACAGCTCGCGAGCAGTACTTC
CASLRRTAREQYF
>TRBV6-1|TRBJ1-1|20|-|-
TGTGCCAGCAGTGAAGCTTATTTGGTGGGATCGAGAGCCTGGGGCACTGAAGCTTTCTTT
CASSEAYLVGSRAWGTEAFF
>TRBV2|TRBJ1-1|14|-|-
TGTGCCAGCAGTGATCGGGGGGCGCGAACTGAAGCTTTCTTT
CASSDRGARTEAFF
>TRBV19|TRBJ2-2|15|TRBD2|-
TGTGCCAGTAGTATTGACCGGGAGGGACCCGGGGAGCTGTTTTTT
CASSIDREGPGELFF
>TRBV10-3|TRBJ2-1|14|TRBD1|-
TGTGCCATCAGTTCGGACAGGGGGCTTAATGAGCAGTTCTTC
CAISSDRGLNEQFF
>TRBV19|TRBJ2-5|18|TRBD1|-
TGTGCCAGTAGTTTAGGTCCCGGGACAGGCACACCCGGGGAGACCCAGTACTTC
CASSLGPGTGTPGETQYF
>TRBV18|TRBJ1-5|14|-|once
TGTGCCAGCTCACCCAGGGATAGCAATCAGCCCCAGCATTTT
CASSPRDSNQPQHF
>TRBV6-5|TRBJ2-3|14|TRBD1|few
TGTGCCAGCAGGACAGGGGGGGGAACAGATACGCAGTATTTT
CASRTGGGTDTQYF